A single sample gave rise to the 22 T cell receptor beta chains below, sequenced in a study of technical replicates of blood from several donors. Profiling relied on immunoSEQ multiplex PCR, and the TCRdb table lists in-frame clones only, not all of them. The sample lists 75,000 to 95,000 clones, around 94% occurring once. Sample: T cells isolated from PBMCs. The receptors derive from a human donor in good health.

The chain combines TRBV7-2 with TRBJ2-1, with 9 bases lining up with TRBD2. Germline CDR1 is SGHTA and CDR2 is FQGNSA. The CDR3 contains 15 residues. J lost 6 bases, V lost 3 bases, and 6 bases had no gene match. The CDR3 coding sequence is TGTGCCAGCAGCTTCGCGGGGGGGCGTTTCAATGAGCAGTTCTTC. Translation gives CASSFAGGRFNEQFF.

The chain couples TRBV11-2 to TRBJ2-5; 11 nucleotides agree with TRBD1. The CDR3 sequence is 18 residues long. The germline V gene has CDR1 SGHAT and CDR2 FQNNGV. J gave up 5 bases and V 1 base, and 12 bases lay outside the gene matches. The CDR3 reads CASSLGRGQGAPSETQYF. The CDR3 coding sequence is TGTGCCAGCAGCTTAGGGCGCGGACAGGGGGCGCCGTCGGAGACCCAGTACTTC.

The chain has TRBV6-1 and TRBJ1-3; a weak D match, TRBD1 (6 bases). CDR3 length: 20 residues. Germline V gene sequence: CDR1 MNHNS, CDR2 SASEGT. V lost 4 bases to trimming and J lost 2 bases, with 27 bases between them. CDR3 region: CASSVGGRYNSKLTGNTIYF. CDR3 coding DNA: TGTGCCAGCAGTGTTGGGGGCAGATACAATTCTAAATTAACTGGAAACACCATATATTTT.

This chain connects TRBV7-9 to TRBJ2-7; 8 bases map to TRBD2. J gave up 6 bases and V 5 bases, and 3 bases lay outside the gene matches. The CDR3 covers 12 residues. The germline V gene encodes CDR1 SEHNR and CDR2 FQNEAQ (reference sequence). CDR3 nucleotide sequence: TGTGCCAGCAGCCCGGGGACTAGCGAGCAGTACTTC. This codes for CASSPGTSEQYF. Full variable domain (remainder filled in from reference TRBV7-9 and TRBJ2-7): DTGVSQNPRHKITKRGQNVTFRCDPISEHNRLYWYRQTLGQGPEFLTYFQNEAQLEKSRLLSDRFSAERPKGSFSTLEIQRTEQGDSAMYLCASSPGTSEQYFGPGTRLTVT.

This chain uses TRBV30 with TRBJ2-7, with 12 bases fitting TRBD2. The V and J ends lost 4 bases and 3 bases, in that order; junction bases with no gene match: 4. CDR3 length: 14 residues. CDR1 and CDR2 from the germline V gene are GTSNPN and SVGIG (reference sequence). CDR3 nucleotide sequence: TGTGCCTGGAATCGACTAGCGGGGGACTACGAGCAGTACTTC. It encodes CAWNRLAGDYEQYF. The full variable domain, rest sourced from reference TRBV30 and TRBJ2-7, is SQTIHQWPATLVQPVGSPLSLECTVEGTSNPNLYWYRQAAGRGLQLLFYSVGIGQISSEVPQNLSASRPQDRQFILSSKKLLLSDSGFYLCAWNRLAGDYEQYFGPGTRLTVT.

V and J are TRBV6-4 and TRBJ1-4; D unclear. The V end lost 10 bases, the J end lost 4 bases, and 10 bases lay between the germline ends. Germline V gives CDR1 MRHNA, CDR2 SNTAGT. This CDR3 contains 12 residues. In DNA form, the CDR3 reads TGTGCCACGACCCGCGGTAATGAAAAACTGTTTTTT. Translating it yields CATTRGNEKLFF.

This chain joins TRBV18 and TRBJ1-2; D gene unclear. The CDR3 consists of 12 residues. CDR1 and CDR2 from the germline V gene are KGHSH and LQKENI. With 6 bases removed from V and 4 bases from J, the gap between germline ends came to 9 bases. CDR3 protein: CASSAGRYGYTF. The DNA of the CDR3 is TGTGCCAGCTCCGCGGGTCGCTATGGCTACACCTTC.

The chain links TRBV2 to TRBJ1-1; TRBD1 aligns across 7 bases. The junction had 8 bases not matched to a gene; V was cut back by 6 bases and J by 1 base. Per germline, CDR1 SNHLY and CDR2 FYNNEI. The CDR3 loop spans 15 amino acids. For the CDR3, the DNA is TGTGCCAGCAGAAAGGGGGCCTACCCGAACACTGAAGCTTTCTTT. This encodes CASRKGAYPNTEAFF.

The V and J genes are TRBV5-8 and TRBJ2-3; TRBD1 matches at 11 bases. The CDR3 loop spans 16 amino acids. V gave up 2 bases and J gave up 3 bases; unmatched junction bases: 5. CDR1 is SGHTS and CDR2 is YDEGEE in the germline V gene. The CDR3 nucleotides read TGTGCCAGCAGCTTTGCCGGGACAGGGGGGACAGATACGCAGTATTTT. Amino acid sequence: CASSFAGTGGTDTQYF.

The chain uses TRBV11-3 and TRBJ2-2; D gene unclear. The CDR3 length is 14 residues. From germline, CDR1 is SGHNT and CDR2 YENEEA. V was shortened by 0 bases and J by 1 base, with 3 bases between the two germline ends. The CDR3: CASSLDLNTGELFF. The CDR3 DNA sequence: TGTGCCAGCAGCTTAGATCTGAACACCGGGGAGCTGTTTTTT.

V is TRBV6-5 and J is TRBJ1-1, with D uncertain. Germline-derived CDR1 and CDR2 are MNHEY and SVGAGI. V was clipped by 0 bases and J by 7 bases, with 6 bases between them. The CDR3 runs to 12 residues. Here the CDR3 reads CASSYSSGEAFF. CDR3 bases: TGTGCCAGCAGTTACTCTAGCGGTGAAGCTTTCTTT.

This chain joins TRBV28 and TRBJ2-4; tentatively, D is TRBD2 (7 bases). The ends were cut back, 2 bases at V and 8 bases at J, with 19 bases in the middle. The CDR3 is 16 residues long. Germline V CDR1 and CDR2: MDHEN, SYDVKM. The CDR3 nucleotides are TGTGCCAGCAGTTTAACGGGGGGCGCCGGGTTGGACATTCAGTACTTC. Its translation: CASSLTGGAGLDIQYF.

The chain combines TRBV6-5 with TRBJ2-7; maybe TRBD1 (6 bases). V was clipped by 6 bases and J by 0 bases, with 15 bases between them. Germline CDR1 MNHEY, CDR2 SVGAGI. The CDR3 has 15 residues. The chain's CDR3 is CASSYGQSSSYEQYF. The CDR3 coding sequence is TGTGCCAGCAGCTACGGACAGTCCAGCTCCTACGAGCAGTACTTC.

This rearrangement joins TRBV6-6 to TRBJ1-1; no clear D. Trimming took 5 bases from V and 8 from J, leaving 21 bases between them. CDR3 length equals 15 residues. Per germline, CDR1 MNHNY and CDR2 SVGAGI (reference sequence). The CDR3: CASSNPPNSQPEAFF. CDR3 nucleotides: TGTGCCAGCAGTAACCCCCCAAACAGCCAACCCGAAGCTTTCTTT.

J is TRBJ2-7 and V is TRBV4-1; weak D call: TRBD2 (5 bases). V lost 5 bases to trimming and J lost 1 base, with 15 bases between them. This CDR3 comprises 15 residues. CDR1 and CDR2 (germline): MGHRA, YSYEKL. CDR3: CASSASPGGSYEQYF. Written as DNA, the CDR3 is TGCGCCAGCAGCGCCTCCCCCGGCGGGTCCTACGAGCAGTACTTC.

V is TRBV5-5 and J is TRBJ1-2; maybe TRBD1 (6 bases). This CDR3 has 16 amino acids. With 4 bases removed from V and 7 bases from J, the gap between germline ends came to 23 bases. Germline V CDR1 and CDR2: SGHKS, YYEKEE (reference sequence). CDR3 region: CASSQPGGQISGGYTF. Here the CDR3 DNA reads TGTGCCAGCAGCCAGCCGGGGGGACAAATATCCGGTGGCTACACCTTC.

The CDR3 DNA reads as TGTGCCAGCAGTCTGGGACAGGGGGCAAATCAGCCCCAGCATTTT. Protein sequence: CASSLGQGANQPQHF. This chain connects TRBV6-6 to TRBJ1-5, with 12 bases that match TRBD1. The CDR3 has 15 amino acids. With 5 bases clipped from V and 4 bases from J, the junction kept 3 bases outside the gene matches. The V gene's germline CDR1 is MNHNY and CDR2 SVGAGI (reference sequence).

The J gene is TRBJ2-1, the V gene TRBV14; a weak D match, TRBD1 (5 bases). Germline values: CDR1 SGHDN, CDR2 FVKESK. The CDR3 runs 15 residues. Between the trimmed V and J ends, which lost 0 bases and 6 bases, there was a span of 12 bases. This CDR3 reads CASSQEAGLINEQFF. In DNA, the CDR3 is TGTGCCAGCAGCCAAGAAGCAGGGTTGATCAATGAGCAGTTCTTC.

The rearrangement uses TRBV28 and TRBJ2-7; TRBD1 might be the D (5 bases). V gave up 4 bases and J gave up 0 bases, with 10 bases separating them. The V gene's germline CDR1 is MDHEN and CDR2 SYDVKM. The length of the CDR3 is 14 residues. The CDR3: CASSSDRNSYEQYF. The CDR3 DNA sequence: TGTGCCAGCAGTTCAGACAGAAACTCCTACGAGCAGTACTTC. Combining the CDR3 with reference TRBV28 and TRBJ2-7 gives the whole variable domain DVKVTQSSRYLVKRTGEKVFLECVQDMDHENMFWYRQDPGLGLRLIYFSYDVKMKEKGDIPEGYSVSREKKERFSLILESASTNQTSMYLCASSSDRNSYEQYFGPGTRLTVT.

The chain links TRBV7-8 to TRBJ1-1; D might be TRBD1 (5 bases). Deletions cut 1 base from V and 3 bases from J, with 18 bases between. This CDR3 has 17 amino acids. CDR1 is SGHVS and CDR2 is FQNEAQ in the germline V gene. The CDR3 spells CASSLVLSAGADTEAFF. The CDR3 nucleotides are TGTGCCAGCAGCTTAGTCCTCTCGGCTGGGGCAGACACTGAAGCTTTCTTT.

This clone was counted between two and nine times. No DNA is shown, since the ends of the CDR3 on it are uncertain; the CDR3 is the one TCRdb lists. CDR3 region: CASSDFGSGRNTGELFF. The rearrangement links TRBV10-1 to TRBJ2-2; the table calls TRBD2, which could not be checked here. The CDR3 extends over 17 residues, inclusive of both ends. Germline-derived CDR1 and CDR2 are WNHNN and SYGVQD (reference sequence).

The V gene is TRBV15, the J gene TRBJ2-1, with TRBD1 as a possible D gene (5 bases). Germline values: CDR1 LNHNV, CDR2 YYDKDF (reference sequence). CDR3 size: 15 residues. V was cut by 5 bases and J by 3 bases, with 14 bases left in between. CDR3 coding DNA: TGTGCCACCAGCTCCCGATTAGGGGTCTACAATGAGCAGTTCTTC. Amino acids: CATSSRLGVYNEQFF.